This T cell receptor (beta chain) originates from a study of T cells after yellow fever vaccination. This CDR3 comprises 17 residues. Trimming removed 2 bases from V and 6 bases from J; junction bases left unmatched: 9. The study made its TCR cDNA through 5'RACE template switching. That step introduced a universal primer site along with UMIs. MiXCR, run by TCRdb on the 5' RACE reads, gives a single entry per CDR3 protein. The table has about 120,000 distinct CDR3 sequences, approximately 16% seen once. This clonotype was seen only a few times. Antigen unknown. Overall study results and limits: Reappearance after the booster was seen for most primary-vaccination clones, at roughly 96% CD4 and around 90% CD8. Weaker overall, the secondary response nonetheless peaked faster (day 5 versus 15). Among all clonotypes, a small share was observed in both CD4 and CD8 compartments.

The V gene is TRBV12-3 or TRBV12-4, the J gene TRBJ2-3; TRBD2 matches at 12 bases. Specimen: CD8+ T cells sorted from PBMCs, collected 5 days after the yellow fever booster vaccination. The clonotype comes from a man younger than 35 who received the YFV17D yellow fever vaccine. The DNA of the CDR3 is TGTGCCAGCAGTTTACTAGCGGGGGGGCCCCTGCGGGATACGCAGTATTTT. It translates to CASSLLAGGPLRDTQYF.